The T cell receptor (beta chain) described here comes from a study of regulatory T cells in long-lasting Graves disease. Researchers made TCR beta libraries by using iRepertoire HTBI primers and running Arm-PCR on CDR3 regions. From the multiplex PCR reads, TCRdb called clonotypes with MiXCR, one entry per CDR3 protein. The table lists roughly 610,000 distinct CDR3 sequences, approximately 15% of them singletons. This clonotype was counted many times. With 5 bases clipped from V and 3 bases from J, the junction kept 12 bases outside the gene matches. The CDR3 length is 16 residues. The V gene's germline CDR1 is SEHNR and CDR2 FQNEAQ (reference sequence). As to time point: newly diagnosed GD, antithyroid drugs for less than 3 months. Generation of the TCR library employed RNA extracted from PBMCs. These sequences were also reported in another study, on T cells in Graves' hyperthyroidism and ophthalmopathy. That work adds: The hyperthyroidism patients had all been newly diagnosed, and their disease duration was under 2 months. Their ages ranged from 18 to 65 years. During a first-round RT-PCR of the TCR CDR3, the HTBI primer set was used.

The receptor was isolated from a woman in her twenties or thirties with Graves disease. The sequencing used peripheral blood mononuclear cells (PBMCs), collected at new diagnosis, from a patient treated with antithyroid drugs. This chain connects TRBV7-9 to TRBJ1-1; TRBD1 agrees at 7 bases. The CDR3 DNA reads TGTGCCAGCAGCCGGCCCGCAGGGGGTTTAGACACTGAAGCTTTCTTT. Amino acids: CASSRPAGGLDTEAFF.